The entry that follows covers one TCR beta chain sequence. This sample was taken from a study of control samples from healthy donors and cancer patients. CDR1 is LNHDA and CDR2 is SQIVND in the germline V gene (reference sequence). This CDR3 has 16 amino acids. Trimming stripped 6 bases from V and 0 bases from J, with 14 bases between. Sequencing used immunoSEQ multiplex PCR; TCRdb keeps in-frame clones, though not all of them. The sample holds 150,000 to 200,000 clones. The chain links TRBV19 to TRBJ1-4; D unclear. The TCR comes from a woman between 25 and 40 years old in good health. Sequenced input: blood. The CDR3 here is CASRVLEGATNEKLFF. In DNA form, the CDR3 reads TGTGCCAGTAGGGTTCTGGAGGGTGCAACTAATGAAAAACTGTTTTTT.